A single sample is the source of the 8 T cell receptor beta chains below, sequenced in a study of T cells in Graves' hyperthyroidism and ophthalmopathy. There were TCR beta CDR3 regions amplified from RNA transcripts. HTBI primers were used for first-round RT-PCR of the TCR CDR3. Each CDR3 protein is one row after TCRdb ran MiXCR on the multiplex PCR reads. Here the sample spans about 300,000 distinct CDR3 sequences, around 19% being singletons. The sequenced sample consisted of blood. The receptors shown here come from a man aged 45-65 years with Graves' ophthalmopathy.

This clonotype has ten or more counts. The V gene is TRBV28, the J gene TRBJ2-2; 8 nucleotides agree with TRBD2. The CDR3 is 15 amino acids. V shed 7 bases, J shed 5 bases, and the junction held 9 bases outside the gene matches. The germline gives CDR1 MDHEN, CDR2 SYDVKM. In DNA, the CDR3 is TGTGCCAGCATCGGTACTAGCGGTGGAACCGGGGAGCTGTTTTTT. Translation: CASIGTSGGTGELFF.

The gene calls are TRBV7-9 and TRBJ1-3; TRBD1 might be the D (5 bases). Trimming stripped 0 bases from V and 0 bases from J, with 9 bases between. This CDR3 contains 16 residues. The germline V gene encodes CDR1 SEHNR and CDR2 FQNEAQ (reference sequence). The CDR3 bases are TGTGCCAGCAGCTTAGCGGGGGGATTCTCTGGAAACACCATATATTTT. Its protein product is CASSLAGGFSGNTIYF.

The chain couples TRBV29-1 to TRBJ2-1; 11 bases are a match to TRBD2. V gave up 8 bases and J gave up 4 bases; unmatched junction bases: 7. The CDR3 is 14 amino acids. The germline gives CDR1 SQVTM, CDR2 ANQGSEA. DNA for the CDR3: TGCAGCTTGTCCGGGACTAGCGGTTACAATGAGCAGTTCTTC. This gives the protein CSLSGTSGYNEQFF.

V is TRBV20-1 and J is TRBJ2-5; tentative D call: TRBD2 (5 bases). Trimming removed 0 bases at V and 7 bases at J, with 18 bases between. CDR3 length equals 15 residues. Germline-derived CDR1 and CDR2 are DFQATT and SNEGSKA (reference sequence). The CDR3 here is CSARDKVSGLRTQYF. In DNA form, the CDR3 reads TGCAGTGCTAGAGATAAGGTCTCCGGACTGAGGACCCAGTACTTC.

This clonotype was picked up a small number of times. A read error may explain this, as a much larger clone is one base away. V usage is TRBV11-2 and J usage is TRBJ2-7; no clear D. Germline V lookup: CDR1 SGHAT, CDR2 FQNNGV. The CDR3 extends over 12 amino acids. The CDR3 DNA sequence: TGTGCCAGCAGCTATGATCTCTACGAGCAGTGCTTC. Translating gives CASSYDLYEQCF.

The rearrangement uses TRBV4-2 and TRBJ2-7; no definite D call. Germline V CDR1 and CDR2: LGHNA, YNFKEQ. The CDR3 is made up of 15 amino acids. Trimming left V 0 bases short and J 5 bases short, with 14 bases between. CDR3 DNA sequence: TGTGCCAGCAGCCAAGATCGAGGCTCTGGTGACGAGCAGTACTTC. This codes for CASSQDRGSGDEQYF.

This clonotype turned up a few times. CDR3 in DNA: TGTGCCAGCAGCTCCTACCGGGACAGCGGTAACACTGAAGCTTTCTTT. Its protein is CASSSYRDSGNTEAFF. The chain carries TRBV5-5 and TRBJ1-1; 7 nucleotides align to TRBD1. V was pared by 3 bases and J by 2 bases, with 10 bases of the junction left unmatched. The CDR3 is 16 amino acids. The V gene's germline CDR1 is SGHKS and CDR2 YYEKEE (reference sequence).

As DNA, the CDR3 is TGTGCCAGCAGCCCCCCCCCGGACAGGGGACACATACTAGACTACGAGCAGTACTTC. Its protein product is CASSPPPDRGHILDYEQYF. The V gene is TRBV28, the J gene TRBJ2-7, with TRBD1 matching 9 bases. CDR1 and CDR2 from the germline V gene are MDHEN and SYDVKM. Trimming took 6 bases from V and 3 from J; bases not matched to a gene: 21. CDR3 length: 19 amino acids.